This T cell receptor beta chain was captured by sequencing in a study of blood T cell repertoires in COVID-19. Profiled with immunoSEQ multiplex PCR; TCRdb holds only in-frame clones, not every one. The table records 200,000 to 250,000 clones, roughly 85% of them present only once. Germline CDR1 reads LNHDA; CDR2 reads SQIVND (reference sequence). The CDR3 runs to 13 residues. Trimming left V 6 bases short and J 4 bases short, with 12 bases between. The receptor was derived from a woman between 70 and 85 years old with COVID-19, enrolled during active disease. The chain recombines TRBV19 with TRBJ1-1; D might be TRBD1 (6 bases). Sequencing was performed on peripheral blood. The CDR3 spells CASRGRGGTEAFF. The CDR3 DNA sequence: TGTGCCAGTAGGGGAAGGGGGGGCACTGAAGCTTTCTTT.